This T cell receptor beta chain was sequenced during a study of blood T cell repertoires in COVID-19. The wider study: The study drew acute and convalescent COVID-19 samples from the United States, Italy and Spain. PBMCs, B-cell-depleted T cells, or T cells were the source of the cDNA or gDNA that made up the material.

Clinical histories supplied by participants themselves formed the basis of cohort assignment. The germline gives CDR1 SGHRS, CDR2 YFSETQ. The CDR3 loop spans 14 amino acids. J lost 5 bases, V lost 6 bases, and 7 bases had no gene match. In the authors' methods: Researchers report that nucleated cell counts were estimated from reference gene primer amplification. The data were produced by immunoSEQ multiplex PCR, yet TCRdb's version contains in-frame clones alone and is incomplete. V and J calls plus clone size are reproduced from that table; the DNA served to infer D and trimming. There are around 180,000 clones in the sample; 89% occur only once, and 2% to 2.5% lies in the top ten.

The specimen sequenced was PBMCs or T cells enriched from blood (not recorded which). The chain joins TRBV5-1 to TRBJ2-7, with 11 bases lining up with TRBD2. The receptor was isolated from a woman aged 40-49 years with acute COVID-19. CDR3 DNA: TGCGCCAGCACCCCACTAGCGGGAGAGAACGAGCAGTACTTC. Protein: CASTPLAGENEQYF. Full variable domain (remainder filled in from reference TRBV5-1 and TRBJ2-7): KAGVTQTPRYLIKTRGQQVTLSCSPISGHRSVSWYQQTPGQGLQFLFEYFSETQRNKGNFPGRFSGRQFSNSRSEMNVSTLELGDSALYLCASTPLAGENEQYFGPGTRLTVT.